Listed below are T cell receptor beta chains from one sample, sequenced in a study of regulatory T cells in long-lasting Graves disease. TCRdb ran MiXCR on the multiplex PCR reads and lists one entry per CDR3 protein. The sample holds roughly 500,000 distinct CDR3 sequences, about 11% seen once. Another study also made use of these data, one on T cells in Graves' hyperthyroidism and ophthalmopathy.

The input for sequencing was peripheral blood mononuclear cells (PBMCs), taken at new diagnosis, from a patient treated with antithyroid drugs. The source is a woman between 25 and 40 years old with Graves disease. CDR3s include the opening cysteine and the closing phenylalanine or tryptophan. D genes are given only for firm matches. Clone size, where shown, is once, few, many, or a class for clones that have expanded.

j_gene	d_gene	abundance	v_gene	CDR3nt	CDR3aa
TRBJ2-1	TRBD2	many	TRBV7-2	TGTGCCAGCAGCTTAGTTTCTGGAGGACTAGCCTACAATGAGCAGTTCTTC	CASSLVSGGLAYNEQFF
TRBJ1-6	.	few	TRBV6-1	TGTGCCAGCACCAAAGGGCAGGGGACTGTCTATAATTCACCCCTCCACTTT	CASTKGQGTVYNSPLHF
TRBJ1-2	TRBD1	.	TRBV12-3/TRBV12-4	TGTGCCAGCACACCCCGGGACAGGGGGGAAGGCTACACCTTC	CASTPRDRGEGYTF
TRBJ1-2	TRBD1	many	TRBV20-1	TGCAGTGCTAGTAAGGACAGGGGAGTGGACTATGGCTACACCTTC	CSASKDRGVDYGYTF
TRBJ1-2	.	.	TRBV29-1	TGCAGCGTGAGACGAGACTATGGCTACACCTTC	CSVRRDYGYTF
TRBJ2-5	.	many	TRBV2	TGTGCCAGCAGTGGGGCGAGGGGGGGAGAGACCCAGTACTTC	CASSGARGGETQYF
TRBJ2-7	TRBD2	many	TRBV5-1	TGCGCCAGCAGCCGACGTTTAGCGGGAGTTCACTACGAGCAGTACTTC	CASSRRLAGVHYEQYF
TRBJ1-1	.	many	TRBV27	TGTGTCAGTTCTTATTACATGAACACTGAAGCTTTCTTT	CVSSYYMNTEAFF
TRBJ2-2	.	.	TRBV20-1	TGCAGTGCTAGAGATCTGGGGGTAGCTACGAACACCGGGGAGCTGTTTTTT	CSARDLGVATNTGELFF
TRBJ2-1	TRBD2	many	TRBV7-9	TGTGCCAGCAGCTTGGCTAGCGGGACGGGGGAGCAGTTCTTC	CASSLASGTGEQFF
TRBJ1-1	TRBD1	many	TRBV20-1	TGCAGTGCTACTAGGACCAGGGGGGCTGAAGCTTTCTTT	CSATRTRGAEAFF
TRBJ2-3	.	many	TRBV18	TGTGCCAGCTCACCAACTTTCGGGGATACGCAGTATTTT	CASSPTFGDTQYF
TRBJ1-1	.	many	TRBV28	TGTGCCAGCAGCTTATACGTTAACACTGAAGCTTTCTTT	CASSLYVNTEAFF
TRBJ2-5	.	.	TRBV4-1	TGCGCCAGCAGCCTCACCGTACAAGAGGCCCAGTACTTC	CASSLTVQEAQYF
TRBJ2-3	.	.	TRBV6-2/TRBV6-3	TGTGCCAGCTCCAGAAACAGTCGGGGCACAGATACGCAGTATTTT	CASSRNSRGTDTQYF
TRBJ1-1	.	many	TRBV28	TGTGCCAGCAGTTTTCTTAGAACCCAAGCTTTCTTT	CASSFLRTQAFF
TRBJ1-5	.	.	TRBV12-3/TRBV12-4	TGTGCCAGCAGCCGACTCCGGGGCCAACCCGCCGGCAATCAGCCCCAGCATTTT	CASSRLRGQPAGNQPQHF
TRBJ2-3	.	many	TRBV9	TGTGCCAGCAGCGTAGACGACTCCACAGATACGCAGTATTTT	CASSVDDSTDTQYF
TRBJ2-2	TRBD1	few	TRBV5-1	TGCGCCAGCAGCTCAGGGGGAGTTAACACTGCCGGGGAGCTGTTTTTT	CASSSGGVNTAGELFF
TRBJ2-7	TRBD2	.	TRBV12-5	TGTGCTAGTGGTTTGCTCGCTACTAGCGGGAGGCCCTACGAGCAGTACTTC	CASGLLATSGRPYEQYF
TRBJ1-1	.	.	TRBV5-6	TGTGCCAGCAGCTTGTTTTGGGCAACCATGAACACTGAAGCTTTCTTT	CASSLFWATMNTEAFF
TRBJ1-6	.	many	TRBV5-1	TGCGCCAGCAGCTCGGGGGGGCCGCGGGATTCACCCCTCCACTTT	CASSSGGPRDSPLHF
TRBJ2-7	TRBD1	many	TRBV29-1	TGCAGCGTTGAACGGACCGGGACAGGGCGTGACGAGCAGTACTTC	CSVERTGTGRDEQYF
TRBJ2-3	TRBD2	few	TRBV9	TGTGCCAGCAGCGTAGTTAGCGGGAGCACAGATACGCAGTATTTT	CASSVVSGSTDTQYF
TRBJ2-7	TRBD2	.	TRBV11-3	TGTGCCAGCAGTAGGGACTATAGTCCCTCCTACGAGCAGTACTTC	CASSRDYSPSYEQYF
TRBJ1-1	.	many	TRBV6-1	TGTGCCAGTGGACCGATTGGACAAATGACGATGAACACTGAAGCTTTCTTT	CASGPIGQMTMNTEAFF